What follows are 24 T cell receptor beta chains derived from one specimen sequenced in a study of early T cells in non-severe SARS-CoV-2 infection. A single record per CDR3 protein comes from TCRdb applying MiXCR to the 5' RACE reads. The sample lists 75,000 to 95,000 distinct CDR3 sequences, 16% occurring once. Sequencing was performed on whole blood, taken at baseline. The receptors were sampled from an adult who was a healthcare worker with PCR-confirmed SARS-CoV-2 infection or an uninfected control (not recorded which).

The V gene is TRBV6-6, the J gene TRBJ2-7; weak D call: TRBD2 (6 bases). Trimming removed 0 bases from V and 3 bases from J, with 9 bases in between. The V gene's germline CDR1 is MNHNY and CDR2 SVGAGI (reference sequence). The CDR3 spans 14 residues. CDR3 sequence (DNA): TGTGCCAGCAGTTACTCGAACGGGGGCTACGAGCAGTACTTC. Protein product: CASSYSNGGYEQYF.

This clonotype was counted between two and nine times. The chain joins TRBV6-1 to TRBJ2-2, with D unclear. Trimming took 6 bases from V and 5 from J, leaving 7 bases between them. The CDR3 has 12 residues. Germline loops: CDR1 MNHNS, CDR2 SASEGT. CDR3 DNA: TGTGCCAGCAGCCGGTGGACCGGGGAGCTGTTTTTT. Translating gives CASSRWTGELFF.

CDR3 in DNA: TGTGCCATTACAGAGCTTTGGACCCAGTACTTC. Translating gives CAITELWTQYF. J is TRBJ2-5 and V is TRBV2; D call uncertain. The CDR3 covers 11 residues. Per germline, CDR1 SNHLY and CDR2 FYNNEI. The germline V and J ends were trimmed by 10 bases and 7 bases, with 13 bases remaining between them.

The chain is built from TRBV7-2 and TRBJ1-3; D remains ambiguous. CDR1 and CDR2 from the germline V gene are SGHTA and FQGNSA. The CDR3 spans 15 residues. V was cut by 1 base and J by 2 bases, with 9 bases left in between. The CDR3, as DNA: TGTGCCAGCAGCTTAGATAGCGTAGCTGGAAACACCATATATTTT. Translating gives CASSLDSVAGNTIYF. Together with reference TRBV7-2 and TRBJ1-3, the CDR3 gives the full variable domain: GAGVSQSPSNKVTEKGKDVELRCDPISGHTALYWYRQSLGQGLEFLIYFQGNSAPDKSGLPSDRFSAERTGGSVSTLTIQRTQQEDSAVYLCASSLDSVAGNTIYFGEGSWLTVV.

V is TRBV2 and J is TRBJ2-1; D may be TRBD2 (5 bases). Trimming took 6 bases from V and 3 from J, leaving 15 bases between them. CDR3 length equals 15 residues. CDR1 is SNHLY, CDR2 FYNNEI, per germline. DNA for the CDR3: TGTGCCAGCAGCGTATCGGGGAGTTTCTACAATGAGCAGTTCTTC. It yields the protein CASSVSGSFYNEQFF.

This clonotype occurred a few times. The rearrangement uses TRBV28 and TRBJ2-3; a weak D match, TRBD1 (5 bases). Trimming took off 2 bases at V and 2 bases at J, with 11 bases between the two ends. The CDR3 runs to 15 residues. Per germline, CDR1 MDHEN and CDR2 SYDVKM. The CDR3 DNA sequence: TGTGCCAGCAGTTTAACAGGTCCCCACACAGATACGCAGTATTTT. It yields the protein CASSLTGPHTDTQYF.

The rearrangement uses TRBV6-1 and TRBJ2-2, with 7 nucleotides matching TRBD1. Germline V gene data show CDR1 as MNHNS and CDR2 as SASEGT. Trimming at V came to 7 bases and at J to 4 bases, leaving 15 bases not matched to a gene. The CDR3 runs 17 residues. DNA for the CDR3: TGTGCCAGCATCAAGGCAACCGGGACAGCTTTCACCGGGGAGCTGTTTTTT. The encoded protein is CASIKATGTAFTGELFF.

In DNA form, the CDR3 reads TGCAGTACGGAAGAGGGCGAGCAGTACTTC. Translating gives CSTEEGEQYF. The chain is built from TRBV20-1 and TRBJ2-7; weak D call: TRBD2 (5 bases). V gave up 8 bases and J gave up 6 bases, with 11 bases separating them. The CDR3 sequence is 10 residues long. Germline V gene data show CDR1 as DFQATT and CDR2 as SNEGSKA (reference sequence).

The chain is built from TRBV7-6 and TRBJ2-7; 8 nucleotides align to TRBD1. The germline CDR1 and CDR2 sequences are SGHVS and FNYEAQ. J was trimmed by 6 bases and V by 5 bases; bases with no gene match: 12. The CDR3 contains 15 residues. CDR3 nucleotides: TGTGCCAGCAGCCCCTCCTCCGGGACAGGTCTCGAGCAGTACTTC. Its protein is CASSPSSGTGLEQYF.

The rearrangement links TRBV5-4 to TRBJ2-7, with D possibly being TRBD2 (6 bases). The CDR3 has 15 residues. CDR1 is SGHNT, CDR2 YYREEE, per germline (reference sequence). Trimming took 2 bases from V and 5 from J, leaving 17 bases between them. The CDR3 region has the DNA TGTGCCAGCAGCTTTGATCGCGGACTAAAGCACGAGCAGTACTTC. Residues: CASSFDRGLKHEQYF.

The chain joins TRBV7-3 to TRBJ2-2; no clear D. The germline CDR1 and CDR2 sequences are SGHTA and FQGTGA. Trimming removed 4 bases from V and 4 bases from J, with 7 bases in between. This CDR3 spans 13 amino acids. For the CDR3, the DNA is TGTGCCAGCAGCTGGGATCCCACCGGGGAGCTGTTTTTT. Translating it yields CASSWDPTGELFF.

This clonotype was observed a few times. The chain carries TRBV4-1 and TRBJ2-6; D is possibly TRBD1 (6 bases). Germline assignment: CDR1 MGHRA and CDR2 YSYEKL. V lost 1 base, J lost 0 bases, and 10 bases lay in between. CDR3 length equals 17 residues. CDR3: CASSQGQAYSGANVLTF. The DNA of the CDR3 is TGCGCCAGCAGCCAAGGACAGGCTTACTCTGGGGCCAACGTCCTGACTTTC.

This chain joins TRBV11-2 and TRBJ2-7, with a weak D call TRBD2 (6 bases). V was shortened by 6 bases and J by 7 bases, with 19 bases between the two germline ends. The CDR3 loop spans 14 amino acids. CDR1 is SGHAT, CDR2 FQNNGV, per germline. The CDR3 protein is CASRKTGTQIEQYF. CDR3 bases: TGTGCCAGCAGGAAAACCGGGACTCAAATAGAGCAGTACTTC. The full variable domain, completed using reference TRBV11-2 and TRBJ2-7, is EAGVAQSPRYKIIEKRQSVAFWCNPISGHATLYWYQQILGQGPKLLIQFQNNGVVDDSQLPKDRFSAERLKGVDSTLKIQPAKLEDSAVYLCASRKTGTQIEQYFGPGTRLTVT.

This clonotype was seen a handful of times. V gene TRBV5-1 combines with J gene TRBJ2-2; the D call may be TRBD1 or TRBD2 (5 bases each). Trimming took off 4 bases at V and 3 bases at J, with 10 bases between the two ends. CDR3 length equals 14 residues. Germline CDR1 SGHRS, CDR2 YFSETQ. In DNA form, the CDR3 reads TGCGCCAGCAGCATAGGGACCTACACCGGGGAGCTGTTTTTT. It is translated as CASSIGTYTGELFF.

This clonotype came up a few times. V gene TRBV6-4 combines with J gene TRBJ1-1, with D uncertain. The germline V gene encodes CDR1 MRHNA and CDR2 SNTAGT. Trimming shortened V by 4 bases and J by 4 bases, and 16 bases separated the two germline ends. This CDR3 has 15 residues. This CDR3 is CASSGATASGTEAFF. The CDR3 nucleotides read TGTGCCAGCAGTGGGGCCACAGCCTCGGGCACTGAAGCTTTCTTT.

The gene calls are TRBV15 and TRBJ2-7; a possible D gene is TRBD2 (5 bases). V lost 0 bases and J lost 1, with 7 bases in between. This CDR3 has 14 amino acids. Looked up from germline, CDR1 is LNHNV and CDR2 is YYDKDF (reference sequence). The CDR3 DNA sequence: TGTGCCACCAGCAGAGATGAGGGATCCTACGAGCAGTACTTC. As protein: CATSRDEGSYEQYF.

The sample holds many counts of this clonotype. The rearrangement joins TRBV11-2 to TRBJ2-7; tentative D call: TRBD2 (7 bases). V was pared by 5 bases and J by 7 bases, with 21 bases between. Germline V gives CDR1 SGHAT, CDR2 FQNNGV. The CDR3 has 15 residues. CDR3 coding DNA: TGTGCCAGCAGCCCGCTGTCCGGGGGGCGAAGGGAGCAGTACTTC. Translation: CASSPLSGGRREQYF.

This chain joins TRBV27 and TRBJ1-2; D perhaps matches TRBD1 (5 bases). The germline V gene has CDR1 MNHEY and CDR2 SMNVEV (reference sequence). CDR3 size: 12 residues. Deletions cut 8 bases from V and 7 bases from J, with 14 bases between. This CDR3 reads CASGTGGGGYTF. The CDR3 DNA follows: TGTGCCAGCGGAACGGGGGGAGGTGGCTACACCTTC.

This chain connects TRBV6-2 or TRBV6-3 to TRBJ2-1, with D tentatively TRBD1 (6 bases). V lost 5 bases, J lost 9 bases, and 17 bases lay in between. CDR1 and CDR2 from the germline V gene are MNHEY and SVGEGT. This CDR3 spans 14 amino acids. CDR3 sequence reads: CASSPGTPSGEQFF. The CDR3, as DNA: TGTGCCAGCAGTCCCGGGACACCCTCCGGTGAGCAGTTCTTC.

The chain employs TRBV5-5 and TRBJ2-2; either TRBD1 or TRBD2 may fit D (5 bases each). With 3 bases removed from V and 4 bases from J, the gap between germline ends came to 22 bases. This CDR3 region has 18 residues. Germline assignment: CDR1 SGHKS and CDR2 YYEKEE (reference sequence). The chain's CDR3 is CASSSLGTQLKPTGELFF. The CDR3 coding sequence is TGTGCCAGCAGCTCACTCGGGACGCAGCTAAAGCCCACCGGGGAGCTGTTTTTT.

The sample holds many counts of this clonotype. The CDR3 protein is CASSQESNQPQHF. Here the CDR3 DNA reads TGTGCCAGCAGCCAGGAGAGCAATCAGCCCCAGCATTTT. The chain has TRBV7-6 and TRBJ1-5; D gene unclear. CDR1 SGHVS and CDR2 FNYEAQ come from the germline V gene. V was trimmed by 5 bases and J by 1 base, leaving 6 bases between them. CDR3 size: 13 residues.

This clonotype has at least ten counts. This chain joins TRBV6-6 and TRBJ2-5; 7 bases are a match to TRBD2. This CDR3 region has 12 residues. With V trimmed by 8 bases and J by 4 bases, 4 bases remained unmatched. CDR1 and CDR2 (germline): MNHNY, SVGAGI (reference sequence). The CDR3 protein is CASGRALETQYF. As DNA, the CDR3 is TGTGCCAGCGGGAGGGCGCTAGAGACCCAGTACTTC.

The CDR3 loop reads CASSDRLAGAYEQYF. The CDR3 region has the DNA TGTGCCAGCAGTGATAGGTTGGCAGGCGCCTACGAGCAGTACTTC. The chain joins TRBV6-1 to TRBJ2-7; no reliable D call. V lost 3 bases to trimming and J lost 2 bases, with 14 bases between them. The germline V gene has CDR1 MNHNS and CDR2 SASEGT. CDR3 length: 15 amino acids.

The chain carries TRBV27 and TRBJ2-3; a weak D match, TRBD1 (5 bases). The CDR3 covers 14 residues. The germline V gene has CDR1 MNHEY and CDR2 SMNVEV (reference sequence). V was shortened by 3 bases and J by 4 bases, with 11 bases between the two germline ends. CDR3 residues: CASSLLQGADTQYF. In DNA, the CDR3 is TGTGCCAGCAGTTTGCTGCAGGGCGCAGATACGCAGTATTTT.